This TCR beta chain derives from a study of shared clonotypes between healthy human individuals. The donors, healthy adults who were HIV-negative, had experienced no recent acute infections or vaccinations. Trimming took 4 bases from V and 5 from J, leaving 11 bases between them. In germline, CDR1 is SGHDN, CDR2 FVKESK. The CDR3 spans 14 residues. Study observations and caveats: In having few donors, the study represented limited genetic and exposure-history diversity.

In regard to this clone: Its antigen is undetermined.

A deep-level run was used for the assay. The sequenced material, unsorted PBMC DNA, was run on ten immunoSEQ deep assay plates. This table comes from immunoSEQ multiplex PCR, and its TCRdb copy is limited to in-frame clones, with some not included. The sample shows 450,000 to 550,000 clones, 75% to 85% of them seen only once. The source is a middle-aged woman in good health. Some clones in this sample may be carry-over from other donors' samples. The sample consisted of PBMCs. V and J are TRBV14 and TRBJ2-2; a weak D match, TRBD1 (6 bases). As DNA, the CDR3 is TGTGCCAGCAGCCCTTTTAGGGGGACCGGGGAGCTGTTTTTT. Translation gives CASSPFRGTGELFF. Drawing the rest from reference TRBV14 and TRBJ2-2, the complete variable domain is EAGVTQFPSHSVIEKGQTVTLRCDPISGHDNLYWYRRVMGKEIKFLLHFVKESKQDESGMPNNRFLAERTGGTYSTLKVQPAELEDSGVYFCASSPFRGTGELFFGEGSRLTVL.